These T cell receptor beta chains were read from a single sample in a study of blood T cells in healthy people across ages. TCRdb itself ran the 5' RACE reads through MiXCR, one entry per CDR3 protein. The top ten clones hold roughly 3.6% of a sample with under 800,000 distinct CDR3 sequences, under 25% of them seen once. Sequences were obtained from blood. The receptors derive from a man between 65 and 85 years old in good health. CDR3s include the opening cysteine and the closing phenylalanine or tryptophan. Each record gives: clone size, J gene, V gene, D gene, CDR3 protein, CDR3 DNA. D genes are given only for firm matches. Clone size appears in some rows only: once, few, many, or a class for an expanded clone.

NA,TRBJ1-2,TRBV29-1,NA,CSVLQVYGYTF,TGCAGCGTATTACAGGTCTATGGCTACACCTTC
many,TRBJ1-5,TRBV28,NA,CASSRGGNQPQHF,TGTGCCAGCAGTCGTGGGGGAAATCAGCCCCAGCATTTT
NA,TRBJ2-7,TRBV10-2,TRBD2,CASVAGPHYEQYF,TGCGCCAGCGTAGCGGGACCCCACTACGAGCAGTACTTC
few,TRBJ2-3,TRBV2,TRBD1,CASRRQGVGDTQYF,TGTGCCAGCAGAAGACAGGGGGTAGGAGATACGCAGTATTTT
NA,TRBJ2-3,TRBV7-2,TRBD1,CASSPGTGLSTDTQYF,TGTGCCAGCAGCCCCGGGACAGGACTTAGCACAGATACGCAGTATTTT
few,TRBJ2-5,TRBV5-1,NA,CASSVDRDIPQETQYF,TGCGCCAGCAGCGTCGACCGGGACATCCCACAAGAGACCCAGTACTTC
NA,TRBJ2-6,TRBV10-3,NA,CAIGSGANVLTF,TGTGCCATCGGGTCTGGGGCCAACGTCCTGACTTTC
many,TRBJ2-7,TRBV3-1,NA,CASSQQGGYEQYF,TGTGCCAGCAGCCAACAGGGGGGGTACGAGCAGTACTTC
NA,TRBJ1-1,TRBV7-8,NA,CASSIRETAAEAFF,TGTGCCAGCAGCATAAGAGAGACAGCCGCAGAAGCTTTCTTT
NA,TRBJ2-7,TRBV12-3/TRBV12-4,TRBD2,CASSLSSGRREQYF,TGTGCCAGCAGTTTATCCAGCGGGAGGCGCGAGCAGTACTTC
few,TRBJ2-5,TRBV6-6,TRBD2,CASSYSTLARETQYF,TGTGCCAGCAGTTACTCGACACTAGCGAGGGAGACCCAGTACTTC
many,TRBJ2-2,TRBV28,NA,CASSLQGHSYTGELFF,TGTGCCAGCAGTTTACAGGGACACTCATACACCGGGGAGCTGTTTTTT
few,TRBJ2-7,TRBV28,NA,CASNPSPGVGSYEQYF,TGTGCCAGCAACCCATCTCCGGGCGTAGGCTCCTACGAGCAGTACTTC
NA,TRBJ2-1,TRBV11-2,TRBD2,CASSLASGRDNEQFF,TGTGCCAGCAGCTTGGCTAGCGGGCGAGACAATGAGCAGTTCTTC
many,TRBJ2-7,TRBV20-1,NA,CSARKDSPEQYF,TGCAGTGCTAGAAAGGACAGCCCCGAGCAGTACTTC
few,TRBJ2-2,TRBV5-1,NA,CASSFGTQEMNTGELFF,TGCGCCAGCAGCTTCGGGACGCAAGAGATGAACACCGGGGAGCTGTTTTTT
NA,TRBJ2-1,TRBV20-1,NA,CSATPFNEQFF,TGCAGTGCTACCCCCTTCAATGAGCAGTTCTTC
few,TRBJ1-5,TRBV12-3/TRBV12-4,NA,CASSTAQGQPQHF,TGTGCCAGCAGTACCGCGCAGGGACAGCCCCAGCATTTT
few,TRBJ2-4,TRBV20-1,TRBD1,CSVPGQGENIQYF,TGCAGTGTCCCGGGACAGGGGGAAAACATTCAGTACTTC
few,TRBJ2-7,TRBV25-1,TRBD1,CASTGTGNEQYF,TGTGCCAGCACCGGGACAGGGAACGAGCAGTACTTC
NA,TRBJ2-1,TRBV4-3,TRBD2,CASSQGFGLVQGNEQFF,TGCGCCAGCAGCCAGGGATTCGGACTAGTCCAAGGGAATGAGCAGTTCTTC
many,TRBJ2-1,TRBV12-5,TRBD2,CATSGRNIEQFF,TGTGCCACTAGCGGGAGGAACATTGAGCAGTTCTTC
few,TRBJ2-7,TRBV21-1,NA,CAKGDYGQYF,TGTGCCAAAGGAGACTACGGGCAGTACTTC
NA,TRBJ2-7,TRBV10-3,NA,CAISESQNYEQYF,TGTGCCATCAGTGAGTCCCAGAACTACGAGCAGTACTTC
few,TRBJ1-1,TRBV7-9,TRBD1,CASSPQTGGYTEAFF,TGTGCCAGCAGCCCGCAGACAGGGGGTTACACTGAAGCTTTCTTT
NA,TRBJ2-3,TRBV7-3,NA,CASSLLGDTDTQYF,TGTGCCAGCAGCTTATTGGGCGACACAGATACGCAGTATTTT
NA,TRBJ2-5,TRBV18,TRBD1,CASSPRQGEETQYF,TGTGCCAGCTCACCACGACAGGGGGAAGAGACCCAGTACTTC
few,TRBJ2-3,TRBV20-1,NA,CSASAGLSTDTQYF,TGCAGTGCTTCCGCGGGACTCAGCACAGATACGCAGTATTTT
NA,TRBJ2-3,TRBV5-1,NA,CASSLAGSSDTQYF,TGCGCCAGCAGCTTGGCCGGGAGTTCAGATACGCAGTATTTT
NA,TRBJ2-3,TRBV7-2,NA,CASSWWTDTDTQYF,TGTGCCAGCAGCTGGTGGACAGACACAGATACGCAGTATTTT
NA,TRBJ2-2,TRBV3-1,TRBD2,CASSRGLSGGELFF,TGTGCCAGCAGCCGGGGACTATCGGGCGGGGAGCTGTTTTTT
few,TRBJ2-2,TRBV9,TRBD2,CASSVATTSGNTGELFF,TGTGCCAGCAGCGTAGCTACGACTAGCGGGAACACCGGGGAGCTGTTTTTT
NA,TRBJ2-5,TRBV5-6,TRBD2,CASHRRTRGNQETQYF,TGTGCCAGTCACCGAAGGACTAGGGGAAACCAAGAGACCCAGTACTTC
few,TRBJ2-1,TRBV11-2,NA,CASSPNPTYNEQFF,TGTGCCAGCAGCCCCAATCCAACCTACAATGAGCAGTTCTTC
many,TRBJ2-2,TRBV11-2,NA,CASKEGLGTGELFF,TGTGCCAGCAAAGAGGGGCTCGGGACCGGGGAGCTGTTTTTT
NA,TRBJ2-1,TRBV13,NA,CASSLATRLEQFF,TGTGCCAGCAGCTTAGCGACTAGACTTGAGCAGTTCTTC
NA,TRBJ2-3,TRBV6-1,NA,CASSESVPSTDTQYF,TGTGCCAGCAGTGAGTCAGTTCCTAGCACAGATACGCAGTATTTT
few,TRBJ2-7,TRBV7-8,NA,CASSLVATQSTAGPAVDYEQYF,TGTGCCAGCAGCTTAGTAGCCACCCAAAGCACGGCTGGACCAGCAGTCGACTACGAGCAGTACTTC
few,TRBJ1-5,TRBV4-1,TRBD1,CASSQDLGQSGPQHF,TGCGCCAGCAGCCAAGATCTGGGACAGTCTGGGCCCCAGCATTTT
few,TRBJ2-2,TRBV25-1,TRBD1,CASRRRDRETGELFF,TGTGCCAGCAGACGCCGGGACAGGGAGACCGGGGAGCTGTTTTTT
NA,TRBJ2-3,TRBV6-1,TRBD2,CASRITSGGRNTQYF,TGTGCCAGCAGGATAACTAGCGGGGGGAGGAATACGCAGTATTTT